The source of this T cell receptor beta chain is a study of blood T cell repertoires in COVID-19 (dated by TCRdb to about 2020). General notes on the study: Collaborator samples came from the United States, Italy and Spain and covered acute and convalescent phases of COVID-19. Deeply sampled blood TCRbeta repertoires from subjects exposed to, actively infected with, or recovered from COVID-19 were included in the dataset. The samples were drawn from two sources: the first 160 participants of the ongoing ImmuneRACE study, and 1,254 subjects contributed by 6 global collaborators. A de-identified subject ID, COVID-19 status, age in years and sex were almost always included in the sample metadata. The prospective study material was composed of cDNA or gDNA derived from T cells, B-cell-depleted T cells, or PBMCs. The repertoires were made available in a free public database intended to serve as a resource for research on the immune response to SARS-CoV-2. Where available, HLA class I and class II types were taken from metadata supplied by the sample provider and were not determined by assay-based typing. General findings and caveats noted by the study authors: How much clinical and demographic metadata was included differed by source and by participant, and the metadata was provided uncurated.

In regard to this clone: Its antigen remains undetermined. No base quality values were provided; no much bigger clone lies one nucleotide off.

V was cut back by 2 bases and J by 0 bases, leaving a gap of 11 bases between them. The germline V gene sets CDR1 to SGHDN and CDR2 to FVKESK. The CDR3 numbers 15 residues from cysteine through phenylalanine. Just the 45-base CDR3 DNA is kept, in frame starting at base 1. Participants in the prospective study were aged roughly 18 to 95 years, lived in about two dozen United States geographic areas, and enrolled through a virtual design. In the prospective study, cohorts were assigned on the basis of participant-reported clinical history obtained from a screening survey and a study questionnaire. For ImmuneRACE Cohort 3, a participant was defined as recovered based on two consecutive negative NP/OP PCR tests, clearance by a healthcare professional, or resolution of symptoms. In the prospective study, whole blood, serum and a nasopharyngeal or oropharyngeal swab were collected from each participant by mobile phlebotomists. Participants in the prospective study had the option to provide additional blood draws and questionnaires over a roughly two-month period. Before DNA extraction, prospective study blood samples were shipped either frozen or at room temperature.

TCRbeta CDR3 regions were amplified from genomic DNA by means of the immunoSEQ Assay, a bias-controlled multiplex PCR. Turning to the authors' computational methods: The number of nucleated cells in each sample was estimated from the amplification of reference gene primers within the assay. To quantify the absolute abundance of each unique TCRbeta CDR3 rearrangement, sequence reads were collapsed and filtered. Productive Simpson clonality was computed per sample as the square root of Simpson's diversity index over productive rearrangements. Imported from immuneACCESS, the table was reduced by TCRdb to in-frame sequences with V and J called. These copies leave out some clones; in studies compared against another copy, an unresolved V gene accounts for under half, and the cause of the remainder is not known. The D gene and trimming were derived from the DNA, and the V and J assignments and clone size from that table. Present in this sample are around 140,000 clones, 86% of which were seen just once. The ten largest make up 4.3% of the sample.

This receptor was obtained from a man aged 50-59 years who had recovered from COVID-19. This receptor chain uses TRBV14 and TRBJ2-7, with no confident D gene call. Sample: PBMCs or T cells enriched from blood (not recorded which). The CDR3 has the sequence CASSQHLSNSYEQYF. The DNA sequence is as follows: TGTGCCAGCAGCCAACACCTTAGCAACTCCTACGAGCAGTACTTC. The reference TRBV14 and TRBJ2-7 proteins fill in what lies around the CDR3, so the full variable domain reads EAGVTQFPSHSVIEKGQTVTLRCDPISGHDNLYWYRRVMGKEIKFLLHFVKESKQDESGMPNNRFLAERTGGTYSTLKVQPAELEDSGVYFCASSQHLSNSYEQYFGPGTRLTVT.